This passage covers 25 T cell receptor beta chains from one sample sequenced in a study of CD8 T cells in ankylosing spondylitis. Using its own MiXCR run on the 5' RACE reads, TCRdb lists one record per CDR3 protein. Among approximately 190,000 distinct CDR3 sequences listed, under 15% were seen once. Sequencing was done on a sample of blood, either unsorted or a sorted T cell fraction (not recorded which). Source of these receptors: a female donor with ankylosing spondylitis or in good health (not recorded which).

This clonotype was counted at least ten times. V and J are TRBV20-1 and TRBJ1-5, with D maybe TRBD1 (6 bases). CDR3 length: 13 residues. Trimming cost V 7 bases and J 0 bases, with 10 bases left between them. The V gene's germline CDR1 is DFQATT and CDR2 SNEGSKA (reference sequence). The CDR3 nucleotides are TGCAGTGGGGGGGGCCATAGCAATCAGCCCCAGCATTTT. Protein: CSGGGHSNQPQHF.

The sample holds a few counts of this clonotype. This rearrangement joins TRBV12-3 or TRBV12-4 to TRBJ2-1; D ambiguous. V gave up 5 bases and J gave up 5 bases, with 16 bases separating them. This CDR3 is 15 amino acids long. Written as DNA, the CDR3 is TGTGCCAGCAGTCGGACCTGGTCCCAACACAATGAGCAGTTCTTC. Its protein product is CASSRTWSQHNEQFF.

This clonotype was seen at least ten times. V gene TRBV20-1 combines with J gene TRBJ1-1; 8 bases are a match to TRBD1. Trimming at V came to 2 bases and at J to 4 bases, leaving 3 bases not matched to a gene. Germline loops: CDR1 DFQATT, CDR2 SNEGSKA (reference sequence). This CDR3 comprises 13 residues. The CDR3: CSARQGAFTEAFF. The CDR3 DNA is TGCAGTGCTAGACAGGGGGCTTTCACTGAAGCTTTCTTT.

This clonotype was detected only a few times. The V and J genes are TRBV24-1 and TRBJ2-1, with D maybe TRBD1 (6 bases). V was cut by 6 bases and J by 2 bases, with 10 bases left in between. The germline V gene encodes CDR1 KGHDR and CDR2 SFDVKD. The CDR3 runs to 14 residues. The CDR3 DNA follows: TGTGCCACCAGTCGGGACACCACCTACAATGAGCAGTTCTTC. Amino acids: CATSRDTTYNEQFF.

This clonotype was observed at least ten times. The chain carries TRBV4-3 and TRBJ2-2; TRBD2 might be the D (6 bases). The CDR3 is 15 residues long. Trimming stripped 11 bases from V and 2 bases from J, with 18 bases between. Per the germline V gene, CDR1 is LGHNA and CDR2 is YSLEER. DNA of the CDR3: TGCGCCTCCTCGGAGGGGAGCGGCAACACCGGGGAGCTGTTTTTT. Translating gives CASSEGSGNTGELFF.

The chain uses TRBV6-2 or TRBV6-3 and TRBJ2-7, with 9 positions matching TRBD1. Germline V CDR1 and CDR2: MNHEY, SVGEGT. V dropped 8 bases and J dropped 4; count of bases not matched to a gene: 6. The CDR3 runs 13 residues. CDR3 DNA sequence: TGTGCCAGCCGACCGGGACAGGGATACGAGCAGTACTTC. Its translation: CASRPGQGYEQYF.

This clonotype was found many times. The chain employs TRBV7-8 and TRBJ2-7, with 11 bases lining up with TRBD2. CDR1 SGHVS and CDR2 FQNEAQ come from the germline V gene. The CDR3 totals 14 residues. The junction had 6 bases not matched to a gene; V was cut back by 5 bases and J by 6 bases. The CDR3 reads CASSMGLAEGEQYF. CDR3 nucleotide sequence: TGTGCCAGCAGCATGGGACTAGCGGAGGGCGAGCAGTACTTC.

This clonotype came up a few times. This sequence joins TRBV20-1 and TRBJ2-1; 14 nucleotides match TRBD2. Germline V gives CDR1 DFQATT, CDR2 SNEGSKA (reference sequence). This CDR3 region has 15 residues. V dropped 5 bases and J dropped 5; count of bases not matched to a gene: 5. The CDR3 here is CSAPGLAGVDNEQFF. CDR3 nucleotides: TGCAGTGCTCCGGGACTAGCGGGAGTCGACAATGAGCAGTTCTTC.

This clonotype was observed many times. The V gene is TRBV12-3 or TRBV12-4, the J gene TRBJ2-3; 10 bases are a match to TRBD1. The CDR3 runs 14 residues. J was trimmed by 9 bases and V by 4 bases; bases with no gene match: 7. CDR3 sequence reads: CASSSRLGQGTQYF. As DNA, the CDR3 is TGTGCCAGCAGTTCCCGCTTGGGACAGGGGACGCAGTATTTT.

This clonotype was observed many times. The rearrangement uses TRBV10-3 and TRBJ2-7, with 7 bases lining up with TRBD2. This CDR3 has 13 residues. Germline V gene sequence: CDR1 ENHRY, CDR2 SYGVKD. V trimming: 6 bases; J trimming: 6 bases; junction bases outside the gene matches: 8. The CDR3 bases are TGTGCCATCAGCTCTGGACTAGATGGCGAGCAGTACTTC. Amino acids: CAISSGLDGEQYF.

This clonotype was seen more than once but under ten times. The rearrangement uses TRBV7-4 and TRBJ1-5; D ambiguous. Germline CDR1 reads SGHVT; CDR2 reads SQSDAQ. V lost 5 bases to trimming and J lost 0 bases, with 17 bases between them. The CDR3 totals 17 residues. CDR3 in DNA: TGTGCCAGCAGCCCACCTGGTGGGGTAAATAGCAATCAGCCCCAGCATTTT. As protein: CASSPPGGVNSNQPQHF.

The CDR3 here is CASSYDRGGQPQHF. CDR3 nucleotides: TGTGCCAGCAGTTACGACCGGGGGGGACAGCCCCAGCATTTT. The rearrangement uses TRBV6-5 and TRBJ1-5; possible D gene TRBD1, 5 bases. Trimming removed 2 bases from V and 7 bases from J, with 12 bases in between. This CDR3 region has 14 residues. Per germline, CDR1 MNHEY and CDR2 SVGAGI.

This clonotype was counted many times. The chain employs TRBV30 and TRBJ2-1, with D unresolved. The V end was cut by 1 base, the J end by 7 bases, with 8 bases between. The CDR3 sequence is 12 residues long. Per germline, CDR1 GTSNPN and CDR2 SVGIG (reference sequence). The CDR3 coding sequence is TGTGCCTGGAGTGCCTACCTTAATGAGCAGTTCTTC. Residues: CAWSAYLNEQFF.

This clonotype has ten or more counts. The chain links TRBV5-1 to TRBJ1-3, with 8 bases that match TRBD1. Germline V gene data show CDR1 as SGHRS and CDR2 as YFSETQ. The V segment lost 3 bases and the J segment 2 bases; nucleotides outside the gene matches: 10. The CDR3 has 17 amino acids. The CDR3 sequence: CASSSGQVGRTGNTIYF. DNA of the CDR3: TGCGCCAGCAGCTCGGGACAGGTTGGGCGCACTGGAAACACCATATATTTT.

This sequence joins TRBV7-3 and TRBJ2-7; D tentatively reads TRBD1 or TRBD2 (5 bases each). The CDR3 is made up of 13 amino acids. V dropped 2 bases and J dropped 7 bases, with 12 bases sitting between them. Germline-derived CDR1 and CDR2 are SGHTA and FQGTGA. CDR3 DNA: TGTGCCAGCAGCTTACTTTCCTGGGGGGAGCAGTACTTC. This codes for CASSLLSWGEQYF.

V and J are TRBV7-8 and TRBJ2-7; D is uncertain. Trimming pared 1 base from V and 2 bases from J, leaving 9 bases between. CDR1 SGHVS and CDR2 FQNEAQ come from the germline V gene. The CDR3 is 14 residues long. This CDR3 reads CASSLGRLPYEQYF. The CDR3 DNA reads as TGTGCCAGCAGCTTAGGCAGGCTACCCTACGAGCAGTACTTC.

This chain joins TRBV11-1 and TRBJ2-1, with 7 bases aligning to TRBD2. Germline V gene lookup returns CDR1 SGHAT and CDR2 FQDESV (reference sequence). Trimming took 2 bases from V and 8 from J; bases not matched to a gene: 18. The CDR3 consists of 18 residues. The CDR3 DNA reads as TGTGCCAGCAGCTTATTAGGGACTGGCGGGAGTAGGAGCGATGAGCAGTTCTTC. It encodes CASSLLGTGGSRSDEQFF.

The chain employs TRBV28 and TRBJ2-7; possibly TRBD1 for D (6 bases). Trimming shortened V by 1 base and J by 3 bases, and 16 bases separated the two germline ends. CDR1 is MDHEN and CDR2 is SYDVKM in the germline V gene. The CDR3 runs to 16 residues. The CDR3 nucleotides are TGTGCCAGCAGTTTATTTGGGATACAGGGACACTACGAGCAGTACTTC. This gives the protein CASSLFGIQGHYEQYF.

There are many counts of this clonotype. The V gene is TRBV12-3 or TRBV12-4, the J gene TRBJ2-3, with 10 nucleotides matching TRBD1. The trim removed 6 bases at V and 5 bases at J, leaving 8 bases unmatched. The CDR3 is 15 residues long. CDR3 in DNA: TGTGCCAGCAGGGAGACAGGGGGCTTTCAAGATACGCAGTATTTT. Amino acids: CASRETGGFQDTQYF.

This clonotype was counted between two and nine times. The chain is built from TRBV4-3 and TRBJ2-1, with 14 bases fitting TRBD2. CDR1 LGHNA and CDR2 YSLEER come from the germline V gene. The CDR3 totals 16 residues. The trim removed 4 bases at V and 4 bases at J, leaving 3 bases unmatched. As DNA, the CDR3 is TGCGCCAGCAGCCCGCGGACTAGCGGGGGGTACAATGAGCAGTTCTTC. The encoded protein is CASSPRTSGGYNEQFF.

The chain employs TRBV6-2 or TRBV6-3 and TRBJ2-7, with D perhaps matching TRBD2 (6 bases). Per the germline V gene, CDR1 is MNHEY and CDR2 is SVGEGT. The CDR3 consists of 13 residues. The V gene lost 4 bases and the J gene lost 2 bases, with 9 bases spanning the gap. The CDR3 DNA reads TGTGCCAGCAGTTCTCAGCGGGCCTACGAGCAGTACTTC. Residues: CASSSQRAYEQYF.

In this sample, this clonotype turned up many times. V gene TRBV4-3 combines with J gene TRBJ1-2, with 8 bases aligning to TRBD1. The CDR3 has 18 residues. V was clipped by 0 bases and J by 4 bases; unmatched bases: 13. The germline gives CDR1 LGHNA, CDR2 YSLEER. The CDR3 here is CASSQDTTTGTGAYGYTF. The DNA of the CDR3 is TGCGCCAGCAGCCAAGACACGACAACCGGGACAGGCGCCTATGGCTACACCTTC.

Many counts were recorded for this clonotype. This chain connects TRBV7-2 to TRBJ1-1; 9 bases match TRBD1. Germline assignment: CDR1 SGHTA and CDR2 FQGNSA. With 5 bases clipped from V and 11 bases from J, the junction kept 12 bases outside the gene matches. This CDR3 comprises 14 residues. The CDR3 nucleotides are TGTGCCAGCAGCCCGGGACAGGGACAGCGGTCGGCTTTCTTT. Encoded protein: CASSPGQGQRSAFF.

This clonotype was found many times. The chain has TRBV20-1 and TRBJ2-2, with a tentative D call TRBD2 (5 bases). Germline V lookup: CDR1 DFQATT, CDR2 SNEGSKA (reference sequence). The V and J ends lost 0 bases and 7 bases respectively, with 18 bases between them. The CDR3 totals 16 residues. The CDR3 is CSARDLETSSGGELFF. The DNA of the CDR3 is TGCAGTGCTAGAGATTTGGAAACTAGTTCAGGCGGGGAGCTGTTTTTT.

This clonotype was recorded at least ten times. The chain recombines TRBV4-1 with TRBJ1-2, with TRBD1 as a possible D gene (5 bases). CDR1 and CDR2 from the germline V gene are MGHRA and YSYEKL. The CDR3 is 15 amino acids. V was trimmed by 4 bases and J by 1 base, leaving 13 bases between them. The CDR3 is CASSPGGGDNYGYTF. CDR3 nucleotides: TGCGCCAGCAGCCCCGGGGGAGGGGATAACTATGGCTACACCTTC.